The clone carrying this TCR beta chain was counted once. Antigen unknown. Vbeta (60) and Jbeta (13) primers were used in the PCR. Some clones are missing from TCRdb's copy, which holds only in-frame ones; the method was immunoSEQ multiplex PCR. The table lists approximately 160,000 clones, 80% to 85% of them singletons. The junction had 4 bases not matched to a gene; V was cut back by 4 bases and J by 2 bases. From germline, CDR1 is SNHLY and CDR2 FYNNEI. The CDR3 has 15 residues. This record belongs to a study of cytomegalovirus exposure and HLA in healthy donors. Study as a whole: Among the approximately 400 donors who were genotyped, roughly 85% fell in the genetic ancestry cluster that is associated with self-reported Caucasian donors. Broader study findings: Some V segments (TRBV6-2 and TRBV6-3 among them) were excluded as indistinguishable. V- and J-gene trimming of TCR beta was linked (in a later analysis) to a missense DCLRE1C variant. TCR beta sequences reportedly predicted most subjects' HLA-A and HLA-B alleles accurately.

The V gene is TRBV2, the J gene TRBJ2-1, with 8 nucleotides matching TRBD2. The sequence came from a human donor in good health. Sample: PBMCs. CDR3 protein: CASSGGGGTYNEQFF. CDR3 DNA: TGTGCCAGCAGTGGGGGCGGGGGGACCTACAATGAGCAGTTCTTC.